This T cell receptor beta chain was sequenced in a study of T cell clonotyping in hematopoietic cell transplantation. Points on this clone: Its antigen is undetermined.

Germline V gene lookup returns CDR1 MNHNS and CDR2 SASEGT. V lost 0 bases and J 0 bases, leaving 12 bases between the germline ends. The CDR3 covers 17 residues. Clones were read by immunoSEQ multiplex PCR, and TCRdb kept only the in-frame ones, dropping some. This repertoire shows 6,500 to 8,500 clones, around nine tenths found once; its top ten account for roughly 4.5%. Recipients were bled about 28 days pretransplant and at posttransplant days 30, 100, 180. Findings and caveats of the study: Few recipient clonotypes overlapped donors; over 95% were de novo at given depth. Recipient TCR diversity dropped after transplant; expanded clonotypes rose from day 30 to 180. Graft donor and pretransplant recipient Inverse Simpson Index values predicted broader posttransplant TCR diversity.

The sequences come from PBMCs, collected 180 days after allogeneic stem cell transplant. This chain connects TRBV6-1 to TRBJ2-1; maybe TRBD2 (6 bases). This clonotype was obtained from a female patient aged 50-59 years who had an allogeneic stem cell transplant from an unrelated donor, so the T cells may come from the graft donor. Some clones in this sample may be carry-over from other donors' samples. In DNA, the CDR3 is TGTGCCAGCAGTGAAGCGGAGGGGACCAGCTCCTACAATGAGCAGTTCTTC. It translates to CASSEAEGTSSYNEQFF.